This TCR beta chain was profiled in a study of OX40 agonist ivuxolimab in advanced cancers. Sequencing was performed with immunoSEQ multiplex PCR; in TCRdb, only in-frame clones are kept and a portion is missing. The sample lists around 68,000 clones, approximately 84% seen once, with about a sixth in the top ten. CDR1 is SGHRS and CDR2 is YFSETQ in the germline V gene. Trimming removed 0 bases from V and 4 bases from J; junction bases left unmatched: 10. The length of the CDR3 is 17 residues. General study points: On average, CD8+ T cells had more expanded clones than CD4+. CD4+ and CD8+ T cells in blood underwent clonal expansion by week 6 at 0.1 to 3.0 mg/kg.

As for this clone: The antigen remains undetermined.

The rearrangement links TRBV5-1 to TRBJ2-3; 8 bases agree with TRBD2. The input for sequencing was CD4+ or CD8+ T cells sorted from blood, taken in a trial of the OX40 agonist ivuxolimab. This clonotype was sampled from an adult with an advanced solid tumor such as melanoma, head and neck, liver or kidney cancer. The CDR3 is CASSLARSAGGSDTQYF. DNA of the CDR3: TGCGCCAGCAGCTTGGCCAGATCGGCGGGAGGTTCAGATACGCAGTATTTT.